This T cell receptor beta chain was documented in a study of Ad26.COV2.S vaccination and SARS-CoV-2 variants. Findings and caveats of the study: Those who received the vaccine showed greater spike-specific TCR breadth than those given placebo.

The CDR3 runs 18 residues. The germline V gene encodes CDR1 SGHRS and CDR2 YFSETQ. V trimming: 0 bases; J trimming: 2 bases; junction bases outside the gene matches: 10. Documented treatment: 15 to 20 received Ad26.COV2.S at low or high dose, single or two shots; roughly five received placebo; per-sample allocation not given. After the first vaccine or placebo injection, samples were drawn on day 63. The individual, an adult aged 18-55 years, was a donor in Boston. Note on this clone: The antigen is not known.

Sequencing used immunoSEQ multiplex PCR; TCRdb keeps in-frame clones, though not all of them. The sample contains roughly 400,000 clones, about 92% of which appear only once. The source is a person between 18 and 65 years old who received the Ad26.COV2.S COVID-19 vaccine or a placebo. The chain couples TRBV5-1 to TRBJ1-2; 10 bases map to TRBD1. This material consisted of peripheral blood, taken in a trial of Ad26.COV2.S vaccine versus placebo. CDR3 residues: CASSLVPGTGEINYGYTF. The CDR3 region has the DNA TGCGCCAGCAGCTTGGTTCCCGGGACAGGGGAAATAAACTATGGCTACACCTTC.